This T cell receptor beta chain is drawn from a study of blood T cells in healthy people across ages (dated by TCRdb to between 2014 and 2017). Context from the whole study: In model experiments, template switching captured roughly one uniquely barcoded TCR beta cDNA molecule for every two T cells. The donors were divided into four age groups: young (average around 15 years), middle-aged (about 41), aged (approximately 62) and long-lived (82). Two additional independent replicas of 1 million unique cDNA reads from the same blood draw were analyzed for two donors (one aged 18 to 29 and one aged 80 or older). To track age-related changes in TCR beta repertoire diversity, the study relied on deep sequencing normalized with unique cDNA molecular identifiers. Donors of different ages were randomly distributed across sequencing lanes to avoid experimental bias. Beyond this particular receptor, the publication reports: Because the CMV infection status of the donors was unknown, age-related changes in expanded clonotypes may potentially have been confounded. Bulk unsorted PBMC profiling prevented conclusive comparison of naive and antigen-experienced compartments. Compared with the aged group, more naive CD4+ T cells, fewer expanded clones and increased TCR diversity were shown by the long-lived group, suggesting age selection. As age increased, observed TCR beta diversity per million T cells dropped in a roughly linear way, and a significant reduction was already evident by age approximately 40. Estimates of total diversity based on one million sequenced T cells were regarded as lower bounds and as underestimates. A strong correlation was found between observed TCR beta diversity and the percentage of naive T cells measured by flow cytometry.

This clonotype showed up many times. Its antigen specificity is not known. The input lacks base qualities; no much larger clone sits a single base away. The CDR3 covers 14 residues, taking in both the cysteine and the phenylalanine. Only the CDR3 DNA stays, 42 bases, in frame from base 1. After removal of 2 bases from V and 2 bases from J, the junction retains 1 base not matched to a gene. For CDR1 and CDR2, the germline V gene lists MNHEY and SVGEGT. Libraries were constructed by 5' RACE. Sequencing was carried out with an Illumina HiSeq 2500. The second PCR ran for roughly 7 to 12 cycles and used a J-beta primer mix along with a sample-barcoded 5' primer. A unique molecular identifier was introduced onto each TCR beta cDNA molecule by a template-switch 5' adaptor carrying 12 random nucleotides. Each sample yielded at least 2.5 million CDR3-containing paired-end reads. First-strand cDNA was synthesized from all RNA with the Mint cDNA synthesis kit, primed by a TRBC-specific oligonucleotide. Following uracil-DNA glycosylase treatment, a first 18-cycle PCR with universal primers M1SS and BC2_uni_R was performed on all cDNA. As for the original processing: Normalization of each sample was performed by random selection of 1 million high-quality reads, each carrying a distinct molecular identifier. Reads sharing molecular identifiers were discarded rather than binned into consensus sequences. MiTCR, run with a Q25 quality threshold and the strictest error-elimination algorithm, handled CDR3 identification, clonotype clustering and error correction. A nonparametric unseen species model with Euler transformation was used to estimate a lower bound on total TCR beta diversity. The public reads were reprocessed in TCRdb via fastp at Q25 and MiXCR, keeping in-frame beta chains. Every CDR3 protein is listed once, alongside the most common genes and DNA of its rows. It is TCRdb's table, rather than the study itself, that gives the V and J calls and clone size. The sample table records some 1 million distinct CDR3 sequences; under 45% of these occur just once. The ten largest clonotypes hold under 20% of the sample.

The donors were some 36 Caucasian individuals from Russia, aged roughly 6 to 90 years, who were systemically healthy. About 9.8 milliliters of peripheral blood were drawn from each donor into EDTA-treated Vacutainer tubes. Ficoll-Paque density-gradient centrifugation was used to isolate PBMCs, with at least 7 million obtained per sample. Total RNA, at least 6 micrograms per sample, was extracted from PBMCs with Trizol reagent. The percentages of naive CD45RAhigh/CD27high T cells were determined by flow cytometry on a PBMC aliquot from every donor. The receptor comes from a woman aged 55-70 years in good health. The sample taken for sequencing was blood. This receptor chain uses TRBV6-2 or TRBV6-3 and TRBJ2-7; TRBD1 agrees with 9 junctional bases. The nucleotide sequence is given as TGTGCCAGCAGTTACGGGACAGGGACCTACGAGCAGTACTTC. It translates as CASSYGTGTYEQYF.